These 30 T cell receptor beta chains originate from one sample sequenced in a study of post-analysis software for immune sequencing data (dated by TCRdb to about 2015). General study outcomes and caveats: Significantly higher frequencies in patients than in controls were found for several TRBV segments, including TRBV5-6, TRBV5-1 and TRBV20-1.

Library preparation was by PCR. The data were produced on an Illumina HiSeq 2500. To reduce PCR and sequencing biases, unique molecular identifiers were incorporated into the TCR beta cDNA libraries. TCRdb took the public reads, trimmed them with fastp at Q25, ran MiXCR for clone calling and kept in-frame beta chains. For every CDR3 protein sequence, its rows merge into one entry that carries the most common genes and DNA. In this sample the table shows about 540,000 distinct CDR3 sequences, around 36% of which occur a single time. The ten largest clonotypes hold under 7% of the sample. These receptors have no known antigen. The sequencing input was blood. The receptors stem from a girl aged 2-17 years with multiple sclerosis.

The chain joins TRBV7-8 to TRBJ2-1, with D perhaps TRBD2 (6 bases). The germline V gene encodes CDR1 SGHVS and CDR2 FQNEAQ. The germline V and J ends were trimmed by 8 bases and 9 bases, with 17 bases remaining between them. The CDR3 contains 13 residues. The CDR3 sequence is CASYPGLGGEQFF. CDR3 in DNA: TGTGCCAGCTATCCGGGTCTGGGGGGTGAGCAGTTCTTC.

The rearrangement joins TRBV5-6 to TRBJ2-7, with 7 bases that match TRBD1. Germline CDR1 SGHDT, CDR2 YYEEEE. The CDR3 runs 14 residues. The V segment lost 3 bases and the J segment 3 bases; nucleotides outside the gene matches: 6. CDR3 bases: TGTGCCAGCAGCTACCCAGACAGGGTCTACGAGCAGTACTTC. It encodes CASSYPDRVYEQYF.

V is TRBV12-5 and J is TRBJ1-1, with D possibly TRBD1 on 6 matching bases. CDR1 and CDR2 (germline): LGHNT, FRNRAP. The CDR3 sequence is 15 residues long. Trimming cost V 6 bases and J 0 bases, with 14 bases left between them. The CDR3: CASGWSTGMNTEAFF. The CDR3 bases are TGTGCTAGTGGCTGGTCGACAGGAATGAACACTGAAGCTTTCTTT.

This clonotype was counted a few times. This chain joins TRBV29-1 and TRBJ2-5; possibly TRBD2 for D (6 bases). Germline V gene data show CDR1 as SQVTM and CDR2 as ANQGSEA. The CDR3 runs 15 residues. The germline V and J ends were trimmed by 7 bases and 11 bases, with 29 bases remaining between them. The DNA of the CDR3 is TGCAGCGCCAAAACTGGGGGGACCCCGGTCGATGAGCAGTACTTC. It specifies CSAKTGGTPVDEQYF. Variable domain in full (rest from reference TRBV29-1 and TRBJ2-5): SAVISQKPSRDICQRGTSLTIQCQVDSQVTMMFWYRQQPGQSLTLIATANQGSEATYESGFVIDKFPISRPNLTFSTLTVSNMSPEDSSIYLCSAKTGGTPVDEQYFGPGTRLLVL.

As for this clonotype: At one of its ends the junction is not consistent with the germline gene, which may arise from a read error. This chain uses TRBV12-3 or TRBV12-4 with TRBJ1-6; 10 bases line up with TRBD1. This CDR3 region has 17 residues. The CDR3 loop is CAGSPVRDRGFNSPPHF. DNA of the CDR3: TGTGCCGGCTCTCCGGTCCGGGACAGGGGTTTTAATTCACCCCCCCACTTT.

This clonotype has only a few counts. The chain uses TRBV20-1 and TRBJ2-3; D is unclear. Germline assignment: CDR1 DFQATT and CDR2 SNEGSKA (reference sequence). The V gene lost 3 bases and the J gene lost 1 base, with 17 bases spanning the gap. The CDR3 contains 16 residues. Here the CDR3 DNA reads TGCAGTGCTAGTCTTACCTCCTTTGGGGGCACAGATACGCAGTATTTT. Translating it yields CSASLTSFGGTDTQYF.

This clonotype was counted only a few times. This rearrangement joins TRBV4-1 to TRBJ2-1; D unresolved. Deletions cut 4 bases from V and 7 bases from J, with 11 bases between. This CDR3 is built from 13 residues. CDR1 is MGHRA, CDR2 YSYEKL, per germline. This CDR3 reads CASSPNPNNEQFF. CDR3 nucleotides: TGCGCCAGCAGCCCAAACCCCAATAATGAGCAGTTCTTC.

The CDR3 nucleotides are TGTGCCAGCAGCTTAGCGCATAGGGGGAACTATGGCTACACCTTC. Encoded protein: CASSLAHRGNYGYTF. The chain joins TRBV7-8 to TRBJ1-2, with a possible D match to TRBD1 (6 bases). V was shortened by 0 bases and J by 2 bases, with 10 bases between the two germline ends. Germline CDR1 and CDR2: SGHVS and FQNEAQ. CDR3 length equals 15 residues.

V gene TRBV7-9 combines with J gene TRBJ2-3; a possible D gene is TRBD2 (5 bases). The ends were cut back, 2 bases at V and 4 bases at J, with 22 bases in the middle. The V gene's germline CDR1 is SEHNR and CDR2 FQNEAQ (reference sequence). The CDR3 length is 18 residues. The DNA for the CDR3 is TGTGCCAGCAGCTTATTAGCCTCAACTAGAGCCTCCCCAGATACGCAGTATTTT. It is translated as CASSLLASTRASPDTQYF.

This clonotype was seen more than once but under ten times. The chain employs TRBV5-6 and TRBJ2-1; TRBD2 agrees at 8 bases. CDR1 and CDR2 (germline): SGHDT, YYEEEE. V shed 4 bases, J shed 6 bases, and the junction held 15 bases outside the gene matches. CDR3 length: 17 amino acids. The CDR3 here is CASSPPGIPGGRNEQFF. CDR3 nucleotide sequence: TGTGCCAGCAGCCCGCCGGGCATTCCGGGGGGGCGCAATGAGCAGTTCTTC.

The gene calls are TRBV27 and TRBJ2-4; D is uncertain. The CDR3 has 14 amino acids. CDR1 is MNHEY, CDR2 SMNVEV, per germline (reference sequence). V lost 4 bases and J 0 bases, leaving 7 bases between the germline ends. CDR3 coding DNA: TGTGCCAGCAGTTCTTTACTAGCCAAAAACATTCAGTACTTC. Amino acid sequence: CASSSLLAKNIQYF.

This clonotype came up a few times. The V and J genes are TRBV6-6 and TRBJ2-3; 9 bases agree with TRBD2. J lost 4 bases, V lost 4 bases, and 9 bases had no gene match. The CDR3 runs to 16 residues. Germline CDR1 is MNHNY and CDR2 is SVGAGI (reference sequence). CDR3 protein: CASSWFSGRGPDTQYF. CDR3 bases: TGTGCCAGCAGTTGGTTTAGCGGGAGAGGCCCAGATACGCAGTATTTT.

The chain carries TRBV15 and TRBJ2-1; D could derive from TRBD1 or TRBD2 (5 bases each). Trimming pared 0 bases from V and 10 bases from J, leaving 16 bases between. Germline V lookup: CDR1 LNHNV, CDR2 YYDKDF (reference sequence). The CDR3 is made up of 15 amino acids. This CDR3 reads CATSRDLGVGREQFF. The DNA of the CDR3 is TGTGCCACCAGCAGAGACCTCGGGGTGGGACGGGAGCAGTTCTTC.

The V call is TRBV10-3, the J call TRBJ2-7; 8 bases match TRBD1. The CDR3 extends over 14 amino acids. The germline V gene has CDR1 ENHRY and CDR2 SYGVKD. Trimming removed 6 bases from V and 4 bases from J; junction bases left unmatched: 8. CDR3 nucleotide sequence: TGTGCCATCAGCCAAGACAGGGGACGGTACGAGCAGTACTTC. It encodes CAISQDRGRYEQYF.

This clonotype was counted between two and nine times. CDR3 amino acids: CASSPIAGERTDTQYF. CDR3 nucleotides: TGTGCCAGCAGTCCTATAGCGGGGGAGCGCACAGATACGCAGTATTTT. The gene calls are TRBV6-2 or TRBV6-3 and TRBJ2-3; 9 bases line up with TRBD2. CDR3 size: 16 residues. Germline assignment: CDR1 MNHEY and CDR2 SVGEGT. J lost 1 base, V lost 5 bases, and 7 bases had no gene match.

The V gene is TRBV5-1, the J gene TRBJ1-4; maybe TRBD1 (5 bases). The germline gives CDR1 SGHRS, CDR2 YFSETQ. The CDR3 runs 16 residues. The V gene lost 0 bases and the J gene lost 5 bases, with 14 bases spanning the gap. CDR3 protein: CASSLEPGRPNEKLFF. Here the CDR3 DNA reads TGCGCCAGCAGCTTGGAACCGGGACGGCCGAATGAAAAACTGTTTTTT.

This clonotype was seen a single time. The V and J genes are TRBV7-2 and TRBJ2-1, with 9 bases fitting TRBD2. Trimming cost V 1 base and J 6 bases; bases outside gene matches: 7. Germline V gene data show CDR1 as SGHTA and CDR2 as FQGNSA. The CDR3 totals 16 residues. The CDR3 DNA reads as TGTGCCAGCAGCTTAGAGGGCGGGGGGGCCGCCAATGAGCAGTTCTTC. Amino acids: CASSLEGGGAANEQFF.

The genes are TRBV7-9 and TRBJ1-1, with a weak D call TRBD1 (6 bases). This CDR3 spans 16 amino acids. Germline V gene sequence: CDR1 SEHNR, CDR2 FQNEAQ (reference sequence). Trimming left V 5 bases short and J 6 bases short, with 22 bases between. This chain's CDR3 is CASSPAGGLGIAEAFF. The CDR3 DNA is TGTGCCAGCAGCCCCGCCGGGGGGCTGGGTATCGCTGAAGCTTTCTTT.

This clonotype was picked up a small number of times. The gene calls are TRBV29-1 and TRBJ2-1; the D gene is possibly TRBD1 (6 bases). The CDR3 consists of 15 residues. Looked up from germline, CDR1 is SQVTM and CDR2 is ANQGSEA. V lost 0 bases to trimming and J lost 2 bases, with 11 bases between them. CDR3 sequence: CSVEDPGQTYNEQFF. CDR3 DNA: TGCAGCGTTGAAGACCCCGGACAGACCTACAATGAGCAGTTCTTC.

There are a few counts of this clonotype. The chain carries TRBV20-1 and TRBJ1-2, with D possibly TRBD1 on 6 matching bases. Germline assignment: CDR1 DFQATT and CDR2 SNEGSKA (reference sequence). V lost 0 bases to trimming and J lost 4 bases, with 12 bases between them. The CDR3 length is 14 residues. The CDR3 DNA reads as TGCAGTGCTAGAGATCCGGGGGGCCTCTATGGCTACACCTTC. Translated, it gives CSARDPGGLYGYTF.

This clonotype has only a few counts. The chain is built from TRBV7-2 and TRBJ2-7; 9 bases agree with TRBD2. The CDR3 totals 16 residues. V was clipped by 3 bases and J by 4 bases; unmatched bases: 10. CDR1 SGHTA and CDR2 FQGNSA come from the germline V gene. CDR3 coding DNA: TGTGCCAGCAGCTTGTTTGCGGCGGGGGGGGTATACGAGCAGTACTTC. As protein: CASSLFAAGGVYEQYF.

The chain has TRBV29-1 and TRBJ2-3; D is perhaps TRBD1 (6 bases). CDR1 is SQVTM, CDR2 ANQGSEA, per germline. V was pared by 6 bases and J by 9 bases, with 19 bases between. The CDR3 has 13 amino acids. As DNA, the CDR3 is TGCAGCGTACAAAACCCAGGGGTTGGGACGCAGTATTTT. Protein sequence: CSVQNPGVGTQYF.

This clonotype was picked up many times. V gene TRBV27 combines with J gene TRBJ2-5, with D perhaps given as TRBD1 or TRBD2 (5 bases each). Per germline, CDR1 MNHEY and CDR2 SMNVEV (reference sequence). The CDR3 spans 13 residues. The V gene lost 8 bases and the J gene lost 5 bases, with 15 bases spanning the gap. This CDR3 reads CASSSGGRETQYF. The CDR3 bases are TGTGCCAGCTCCTCTGGGGGACGTGAGACCCAGTACTTC.

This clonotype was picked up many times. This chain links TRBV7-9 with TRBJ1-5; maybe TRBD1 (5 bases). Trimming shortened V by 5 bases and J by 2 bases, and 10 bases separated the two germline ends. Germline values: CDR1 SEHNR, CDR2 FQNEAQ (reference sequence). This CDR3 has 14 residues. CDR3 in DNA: TGTGCCAGCAGCCTCCAGGGAGGCAATCAGCCCCAGCATTTT. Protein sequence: CASSLQGGNQPQHF.

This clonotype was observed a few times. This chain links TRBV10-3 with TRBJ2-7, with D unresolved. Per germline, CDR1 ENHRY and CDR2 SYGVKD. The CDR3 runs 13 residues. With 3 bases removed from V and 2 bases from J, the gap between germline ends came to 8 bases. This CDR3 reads CAISDKATYEQYF. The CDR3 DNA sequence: TGTGCCATCAGTGACAAGGCGACCTACGAGCAGTACTTC.

CDR3 sequence reads: CASGLPTLAGGLNEQYF. As DNA, the CDR3 is TGTGCTAGTGGTTTGCCCACTTTGGCGGGGGGCTTAAATGAGCAGTACTTC. This chain links TRBV12-5 with TRBJ2-5; the match to TRBD2 covers 8 bases. Losses at the gene ends were 2 bases for V and 11 bases for J; bases not matched to a gene: 19. Germline CDR1 is LGHNT and CDR2 is FRNRAP. The CDR3 is 17 residues long.

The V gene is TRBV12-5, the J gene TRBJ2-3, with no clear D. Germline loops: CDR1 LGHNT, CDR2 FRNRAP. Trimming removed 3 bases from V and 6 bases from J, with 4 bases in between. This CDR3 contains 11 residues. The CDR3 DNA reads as TGTGCTAGTGGTTTTTCGGATACGCAGTATTTT. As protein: CASGFSDTQYF.

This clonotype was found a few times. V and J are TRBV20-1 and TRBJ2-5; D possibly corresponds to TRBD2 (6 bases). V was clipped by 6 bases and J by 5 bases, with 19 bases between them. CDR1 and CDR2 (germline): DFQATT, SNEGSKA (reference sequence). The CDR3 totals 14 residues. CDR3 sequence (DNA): TGCAGTGCCTTTAAGCGGGCTGGGGAGGAGACCCAGTACTTC. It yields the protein CSAFKRAGEETQYF.

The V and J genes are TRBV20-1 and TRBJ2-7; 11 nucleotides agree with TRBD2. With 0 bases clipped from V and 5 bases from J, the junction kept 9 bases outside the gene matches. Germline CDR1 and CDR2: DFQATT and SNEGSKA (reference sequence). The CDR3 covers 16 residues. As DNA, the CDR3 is TGCAGTGCTAGAGATATGACTAGCGGGACCTGGAACGAGCAGTACTTC. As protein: CSARDMTSGTWNEQYF.

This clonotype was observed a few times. CDR3 region: CADSHINEKLFF. CDR3 nucleotide sequence: TGTGCCGACTCCCACATTAATGAAAAACTGTTTTTT. The V and J genes are TRBV27 and TRBJ1-4; D is ambiguous. Trimming removed 11 bases from V and 4 bases from J, with 11 bases in between. The germline V gene encodes CDR1 MNHEY and CDR2 SMNVEV (reference sequence). The CDR3 loop spans 12 amino acids.